The 3 T cell receptor beta chains given below trace back to one sample, sequenced in a study of patients and donors after allogeneic stem cell transplantation. TCRdb called the RT-PCR reads again in MiXCR, with one record for every CDR3 protein. The sample shows roughly 9,900 distinct CDR3 sequences, under 25% of them seen only once. What was sequenced was blood, either unsorted or a sorted T cell fraction (not recorded which). The receptors were sampled from a human donor who was either an allogeneic HSCT recipient or a stem cell or donor lymphocyte infusion donor (not recorded which). It is not recorded whose cells these are; they may come from a transplant donor.

This chain joins TRBV30 and TRBJ1-4; 8 bases align to TRBD1. Germline CDR1 and CDR2: GTSNPN and SVGIG (reference sequence). CDR3 size: 15 residues. Losses at the gene ends were 3 bases for V and 7 bases for J; bases not matched to a gene: 10. The CDR3 reads CAWRATQGASEKLFF. The CDR3 coding sequence is TGTGCCTGGAGGGCAACGCAGGGGGCGTCTGAAAAACTGTTTTTT.

The chain couples TRBV27 to TRBJ1-1, with 7 positions matching TRBD1. CDR1 is MNHEY and CDR2 is SMNVEV in the germline V gene (reference sequence). Germline trimming cut 3 bases from V and 5 bases from J; bases unmatched to any gene: 15. The CDR3 has 17 amino acids. CDR3: CASSFRPRTGSWTEAFF. The CDR3 DNA is TGTGCCAGCAGTTTCCGCCCGAGGACAGGAAGTTGGACTGAAGCTTTCTTT.

This clonotype turned up a few times. This chain uses TRBV7-2 with TRBJ1-6; D gene unclear. Germline CDR1 and CDR2: SGHTA and FQGNSA. This CDR3 contains 17 residues. V shed 0 bases and J shed 5 bases, with 14 bases lying between them. The CDR3, as DNA: TGTGCCAGCAGCTTAGCAGGCGCACAGCCGAATAATTCACCCCTCCACTTT. It encodes CASSLAGAQPNNSPLHF. Full variable domain (rest looked up from reference TRBV7-2 and TRBJ1-6): GAGVSQSPSNKVTEKGKDVELRCDPISGHTALYWYRQSLGQGLEFLIYFQGNSAPDKSGLPSDRFSAERTGGSVSTLTIQRTQQEDSAVYLCASSLAGAQPNNSPLHFGNGTRLTVT.